The T cell receptor beta chain under discussion was sequenced for a study of T cell responses to AZD1222 COVID-19 vaccine. Trimming cost V 5 bases and J 4 bases, with 12 bases left between them. The length of the CDR3 is 15 residues. CDR1 SGHTA and CDR2 FQGNSA come from the germline V gene. The method was immunoSEQ multiplex PCR; TCRdb's version includes in-frame clones alone and lacks a portion of them. The sample records about 200,000 clones, approximately 94% being singletons. The material sequenced was peripheral blood, taken 28 days after the second AZD1222 dose. The receptor was derived from an adult who received the AZD1222 COVID-19 vaccine. The chain couples TRBV7-2 to TRBJ2-6; D is undetermined. The CDR3 loop reads CASSLVFIGANVLTF. CDR3 nucleotides: TGTGCCAGCAGCCTTGTGTTCATCGGGGCCAACGTCCTGACTTTC. Based on the CDR3 plus reference TRBV7-2 and TRBJ2-6, the full variable domain is GAGVSQSPSNKVTEKGKDVELRCDPISGHTALYWYRQSLGQGLEFLIYFQGNSAPDKSGLPSDRFSAERTGGSVSTLTIQRTQQEDSAVYLCASSLVFIGANVLTFGAGSRLTVL.